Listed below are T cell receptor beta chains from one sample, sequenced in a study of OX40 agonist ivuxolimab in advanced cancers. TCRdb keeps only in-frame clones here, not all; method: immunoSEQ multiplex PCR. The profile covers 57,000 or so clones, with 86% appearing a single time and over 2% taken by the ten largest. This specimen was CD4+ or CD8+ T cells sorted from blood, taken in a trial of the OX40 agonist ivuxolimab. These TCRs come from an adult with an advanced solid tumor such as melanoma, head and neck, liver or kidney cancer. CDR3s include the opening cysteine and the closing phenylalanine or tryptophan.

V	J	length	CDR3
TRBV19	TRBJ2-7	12	CASNDRGGEQYF
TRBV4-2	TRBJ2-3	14	CASSQEPGADTQYF
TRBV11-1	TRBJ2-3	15	CASSPRQPGTDTQYF
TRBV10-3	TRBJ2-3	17	CAISGTSGGLSTDTQYF
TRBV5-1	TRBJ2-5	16	CASSLVLAGERETQYF
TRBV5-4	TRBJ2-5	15	CASSTPHRGGETQYF
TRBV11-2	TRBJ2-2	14	CAGRQRSNTGELFF
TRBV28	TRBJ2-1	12	CASSFTGSEQFF
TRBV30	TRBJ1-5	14	CAWNRQGAGEPQHF
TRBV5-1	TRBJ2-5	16	CASSLAAGVGQETQYF
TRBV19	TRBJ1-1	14	CASSIQVTNTEAFF
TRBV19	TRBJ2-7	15	CASSHPGDRTYEQYF